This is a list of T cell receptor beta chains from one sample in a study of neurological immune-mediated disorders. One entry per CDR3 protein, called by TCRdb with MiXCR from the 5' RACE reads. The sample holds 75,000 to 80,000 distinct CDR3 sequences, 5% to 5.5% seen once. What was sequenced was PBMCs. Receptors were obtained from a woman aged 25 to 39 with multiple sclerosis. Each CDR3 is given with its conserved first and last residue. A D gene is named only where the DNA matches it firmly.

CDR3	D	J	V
CSTGDNYGYTF	.	TRBJ1-2	TRBV29-1
CASSLEAGRTDTQYF	.	TRBJ2-3	TRBV5-1
CASRMGGPDTQYF	.	TRBJ2-3	TRBV7-8
CASSLEDDEQFF	.	TRBJ2-1	TRBV11-3
CSARAGTGGEGYTF	TRBD1	TRBJ1-2	TRBV20-1
CASSQSSPWDRALDTQYF	TRBD1	TRBJ2-3	TRBV4-1
CASSLIGPGQGTGANVLTF	TRBD1	TRBJ2-6	TRBV7-2
CASSLPGNIQYF	.	TRBJ2-4	TRBV5-1
CASIRKGGNSYNEQFF	TRBD1	TRBJ2-1	TRBV7-2
CSVGTVNTEAFF	.	TRBJ1-1	TRBV29-1
CASSRSLLASRTDTQYF	TRBD2	TRBJ2-3	TRBV11-2
CASSTQGNTGELFF	.	TRBJ2-2	TRBV7-8
CASSDEGLAGETQYF	TRBD2	TRBJ2-5	TRBV11-2
CASSLGSYNEQFF	.	TRBJ2-1	TRBV5-5
CASGRTGEETQYF	TRBD1	TRBJ2-5	TRBV12-5
CASSLMSSRGELFF	.	TRBJ2-2	TRBV7-2
CASSLQPGRPQHF	.	TRBJ1-5	TRBV7-8
CASSLGQGVLNEQFF	TRBD1	TRBJ2-1	TRBV12-3/TRBV12-4
CASSIRLLQETQYF	.	TRBJ2-5	TRBV5-6
CASTKGGGGTQYF	.	TRBJ2-5	TRBV6-6
CASSLGQGYNEQFF	TRBD1	TRBJ2-1	TRBV5-1
CASSLEDRVGNTIYF	TRBD1	TRBJ1-3	TRBV7-2
CASSLAPADYGYTF	.	TRBJ1-2	TRBV5-1
CATSRSPFSTDTQYF	.	TRBJ2-3	TRBV15
CASSQQATGTQYF	.	TRBJ2-5	TRBV12-3/TRBV12-4
CASSRRSSYNEQFF	.	TRBJ2-1	TRBV10-2
CSARASRGRGLSETQYF	TRBD1	TRBJ2-5	TRBV20-1
CASSLSVPGIDEKLFF	.	TRBJ1-4	TRBV27
CASSWGVGAGANVLTF	.	TRBJ2-6	TRBV28
CDSSTPGIGYTF	.	TRBJ1-2	TRBV12-3/TRBV12-4
CASNPTGHRNYGYTF	TRBD1	TRBJ1-2	TRBV6-6
CSALGYNEQFF	.	TRBJ2-1	TRBV29-1
CASSPTGYNEQFF	TRBD1	TRBJ2-1	TRBV18
CSALETAYEQYF	.	TRBJ2-7	TRBV20-1
CSAYYRALVLHTDTQYF	.	TRBJ2-3	TRBV20-1
CSARDIQGSTEAFF	.	TRBJ1-1	TRBV20-1
CSARVLGLAGINEQFF	TRBD2	TRBJ2-1	TRBV20-1
CSARRQSSYNEQFF	.	TRBJ2-1	TRBV20-1